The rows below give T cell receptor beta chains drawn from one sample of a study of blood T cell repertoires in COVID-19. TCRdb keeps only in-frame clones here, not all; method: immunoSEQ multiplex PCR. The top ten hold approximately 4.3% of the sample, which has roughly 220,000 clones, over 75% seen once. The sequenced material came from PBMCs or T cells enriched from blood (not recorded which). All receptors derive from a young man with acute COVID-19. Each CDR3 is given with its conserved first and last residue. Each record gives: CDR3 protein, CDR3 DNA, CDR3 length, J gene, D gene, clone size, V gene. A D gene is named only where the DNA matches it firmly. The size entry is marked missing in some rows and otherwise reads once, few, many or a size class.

CDR3 protein: CASSFSLRDIETGELFF
CDR3 DNA: TGTGCCAGCAGCTTTAGCTTACGGGACATCGAGACCGGGGAGCTGTTTTTT
CDR3 length: 17
J gene: TRBJ2-2
D gene: NA
clone size: NA
V gene: TRBV7-9

CDR3 protein: CATFGSRTGFSYNEQFF
CDR3 DNA: TGTGCCACCTTCGGGTCCAGGACAGGTTTTTCCTACAATGAGCAGTTCTTC
CDR3 length: 17
J gene: TRBJ2-1
D gene: TRBD1
clone size: many
V gene: TRBV15

CDR3 protein: CASSPDHSGRGDTQYF
CDR3 DNA: TGTGCCAGCAGCCCAGACCACTCCGGACGAGGGGATACGCAGTATTTT
CDR3 length: 16
J gene: TRBJ2-3
D gene: NA
clone size: NA
V gene: TRBV11-2

CDR3 protein: CAWDTDHDRDSNQPQHF
CDR3 DNA: TGTGCCTGGGATACGGATCATGACAGGGACAGCAATCAGCCCCAGCATTTT
CDR3 length: 17
J gene: TRBJ1-5
D gene: TRBD1
clone size: NA
V gene: TRBV30

CDR3 protein: CASSQVGSGGYTF
CDR3 DNA: TGTGCCAGCAGCCAAGTAGGGAGTGGTGGCTACACCTTC
CDR3 length: 13
J gene: TRBJ1-2
D gene: NA
clone size: NA
V gene: TRBV14

CDR3 protein: CASSFQTGRNEKLFF
CDR3 DNA: TGTGCCAGCAGTTTTCAGACAGGACGTAATGAAAAACTGTTTTTT
CDR3 length: 15
J gene: TRBJ1-4
D gene: NA
clone size: NA
V gene: TRBV27

CDR3 protein: CASSQALVYNEQFF
CDR3 DNA: TGCGCCAGCAGCCAAGCCCTAGTCTACAATGAGCAGTTCTTC
CDR3 length: 14
J gene: TRBJ2-1
D gene: NA
clone size: NA
V gene: TRBV4-1

CDR3 protein: CASKGRGNTIYF
CDR3 DNA: TGTGCCAGCAAGGGGCGAGGAAACACCATATATTTT
CDR3 length: 12
J gene: TRBJ1-3
D gene: NA
clone size: NA
V gene: TRBV6-5

CDR3 protein: CASSVFGERYGYTF
CDR3 DNA: TGTGCCAGCAGCGTTTTCGGAGAAAGATATGGCTACACCTTC
CDR3 length: 14
J gene: TRBJ1-2
D gene: NA
clone size: NA
V gene: TRBV28

CDR3 protein: CAISESSGSYNSPLHF
CDR3 DNA: TGTGCCATCAGTGAGTCGTCAGGGTCCTATAATTCACCCCTCCACTTT
CDR3 length: 16
J gene: TRBJ1-6
D gene: NA
clone size: NA
V gene: TRBV10-3

CDR3 protein: CASSLDSANYGYTF
CDR3 DNA: TGCGCCAGCAGCTTGGACAGTGCTAACTATGGCTACACCTTC
CDR3 length: 14
J gene: TRBJ1-2
D gene: NA
clone size: NA
V gene: TRBV5-1

CDR3 protein: CASSQEQGRGGYTF
CDR3 DNA: TGCGCCAGCAGCCAAGAACAGGGGCGGGGTGGCTACACCTTC
CDR3 length: 14
J gene: TRBJ1-2
D gene: TRBD1
clone size: NA
V gene: TRBV4-1

CDR3 protein: CASSKAHRAFNQPQHF
CDR3 DNA: TGTGCCAGCAGCAAAGCGCACAGGGCGTTCAATCAGCCCCAGCATTTT
CDR3 length: 16
J gene: TRBJ1-5
D gene: NA
clone size: NA
V gene: TRBV21-1

CDR3 protein: CASSWRDRNTGELFF
CDR3 DNA: TGCGCCAGCAGTTGGAGGGACAGGAACACCGGGGAGCTGTTTTTT
CDR3 length: 15
J gene: TRBJ2-2
D gene: NA
clone size: few
V gene: TRBV10-2

CDR3 protein: CASSLEQPGTQYF
CDR3 DNA: TGTGCCAGCAGCCTGGAACAGCCAGGGACCCAGTACTTC
CDR3 length: 13
J gene: TRBJ2-5
D gene: NA
clone size: few
V gene: TRBV3-1/TRBV3-2

CDR3 protein: CASTTGGVAGELFF
CDR3 DNA: TGTGCCAGCACTACGGGGGGCGTAGCCGGGGAGCTGTTTTTT
CDR3 length: 14
J gene: TRBJ2-2
D gene: NA
clone size: many
V gene: TRBV6-5

CDR3 protein: CASSEAGYLGTQYF
CDR3 DNA: TGTGCCAGCAGTGAGGCAGGGTATCTAGGTACGCAGTATTTT
CDR3 length: 14
J gene: TRBJ2-3
D gene: NA
clone size: NA
V gene: TRBV2

CDR3 protein: CASSFGQGGSYNEQFF
CDR3 DNA: TGCGCCAGCAGCTTCGGACAGGGTGGCTCCTACAATGAGCAGTTCTTC
CDR3 length: 16
J gene: TRBJ2-1
D gene: TRBD1
clone size: once
V gene: TRBV5-1

CDR3 protein: CASSQTAYEQYF
CDR3 DNA: TGTGCCAGCAGCCAGACAGCTTACGAGCAGTACTTC
CDR3 length: 12
J gene: TRBJ2-7
D gene: NA
clone size: many
V gene: TRBV3-1/TRBV3-2

CDR3 protein: CASSPLIGGKNTEAFF
CDR3 DNA: TGTGCCAGCTCACCACTGATAGGGGGTAAGAACACTGAAGCTTTCTTT
CDR3 length: 16
J gene: TRBJ1-1
D gene: NA
clone size: NA
V gene: TRBV18

CDR3 protein: CASSVLPSGGGGTDTQYF
CDR3 DNA: TGTGCCAGCAGCGTATTGCCTAGCGGGGGCGGGGGCACAGATACGCAGTATTTT
CDR3 length: 18
J gene: TRBJ2-3
D gene: TRBD2
clone size: NA
V gene: TRBV9

CDR3 protein: CASGNRGTGNTIYF
CDR3 DNA: TGTGCCAGCGGAAATCGGGGGACTGGAAACACCATATATTTT
CDR3 length: 14
J gene: TRBJ1-3
D gene: NA
clone size: NA
V gene: TRBV25-1

CDR3 protein: CASTFPGENTEAFF
CDR3 DNA: TGTGCCAGCACCTTCCCAGGGGAGAACACTGAAGCTTTCTTT
CDR3 length: 14
J gene: TRBJ1-1
D gene: NA
clone size: NA
V gene: TRBV28

CDR3 protein: CAISESRPGQGYEQYF
CDR3 DNA: TGTGCCATCAGTGAGTCGCGACCGGGACAGGGCTACGAGCAGTACTTC
CDR3 length: 16
J gene: TRBJ2-7
D gene: TRBD1
clone size: once
V gene: TRBV10-3

CDR3 protein: CASSLVGQGGGEAFF
CDR3 DNA: TGTGCCAGCAGCTTGGTAGGACAGGGTGGTGGAGAAGCTTTCTTT
CDR3 length: 15
J gene: TRBJ1-1
D gene: TRBD1
clone size: few
V gene: TRBV5-5

CDR3 protein: CASRSQSNQPQHF
CDR3 DNA: TGTGCCAGCAGGTCCCAGAGCAATCAGCCCCAGCATTTT
CDR3 length: 13
J gene: TRBJ1-5
D gene: NA
clone size: NA
V gene: TRBV6-5

CDR3 protein: CASSYWTGSPETQYF
CDR3 DNA: TGTGCCAGCAGTTACTGGACTGGCAGTCCAGAGACCCAGTACTTC
CDR3 length: 15
J gene: TRBJ2-5
D gene: NA
clone size: NA
V gene: TRBV6-5

CDR3 protein: CASSLSGGRNEQFF
CDR3 DNA: TGTGCCAGCAGCTTATCCGGGGGGCGGAATGAGCAGTTCTTC
CDR3 length: 14
J gene: TRBJ2-1
D gene: NA
clone size: once
V gene: TRBV7-9

CDR3 protein: CASTNSPGSIYGYTF
CDR3 DNA: TGTGCCAGCACCAACTCTCCGGGGTCCATCTATGGCTACACCTTC
CDR3 length: 15
J gene: TRBJ1-2
D gene: NA
clone size: once
V gene: TRBV11-2

CDR3 protein: CASSLGGTNTGELFF
CDR3 DNA: TGTGCCAGCAGCTTAGGAGGGACGAACACCGGGGAGCTGTTTTTT
CDR3 length: 15
J gene: TRBJ2-2
D gene: NA
clone size: NA
V gene: TRBV11-3

CDR3 protein: CASSFSGGRTDTQYF
CDR3 DNA: TGCGCCAGCAGCTTTAGCGGGGGTCGCACAGATACGCAGTATTTT
CDR3 length: 15
J gene: TRBJ2-3
D gene: TRBD2
clone size: once
V gene: TRBV5-1

CDR3 protein: CSVDASGGKNIQYF
CDR3 DNA: TGCAGCGTTGACGCTAGCGGGGGCAAAAACATTCAGTACTTC
CDR3 length: 14
J gene: TRBJ2-4
D gene: TRBD2
clone size: NA
V gene: TRBV29-1

CDR3 protein: CAWSVQGNQPQHF
CDR3 DNA: TGTGCCTGGAGTGTACAGGGGAATCAGCCCCAGCATTTT
CDR3 length: 13
J gene: TRBJ1-5
D gene: TRBD1
clone size: NA
V gene: TRBV30

CDR3 protein: CASSFGSASSGNTIYF
CDR3 DNA: TGTGCCAGCAGCTTCGGGTCAGCGAGCTCTGGAAACACCATATATTTT
CDR3 length: 16
J gene: TRBJ1-3
D gene: NA
clone size: NA
V gene: TRBV5-6

CDR3 protein: CASSQRQGTRANEKLFF
CDR3 DNA: TGTGCCAGCAGCCAAAGACAGGGAACTCGAGCTAATGAAAAACTGTTTTTT
CDR3 length: 17
J gene: TRBJ1-4
D gene: TRBD1
clone size: NA
V gene: TRBV14

CDR3 protein: CASSKVRQSSYNSPLHF
CDR3 DNA: TGTGCCAGCAGCAAAGTCAGACAGAGCTCCTATAATTCACCCCTCCACTTT
CDR3 length: 17
J gene: TRBJ1-6
D gene: NA
clone size: NA
V gene: TRBV28

CDR3 protein: CASSGGVGEKLFF
CDR3 DNA: TGTGCCAGCAGTGGCGGCGTCGGGGAAAAACTGTTTTTT
CDR3 length: 13
J gene: TRBJ1-4
D gene: NA
clone size: NA
V gene: TRBV2

CDR3 protein: CATSRDSTSGGTQYF
CDR3 DNA: TGTGCCACCAGCAGAGATAGTACTAGCGGGGGGACTCAGTACTTC
CDR3 length: 15
J gene: TRBJ2-4
D gene: TRBD2
clone size: NA
V gene: TRBV15

CDR3 protein: CSVADTEAFF
CDR3 DNA: TGCAGCGTTGCGGACACTGAAGCTTTCTTT
CDR3 length: 10
J gene: TRBJ1-1
D gene: NA
clone size: medium-sized
V gene: TRBV29-1

CDR3 protein: CATSNRLGETQYF
CDR3 DNA: TGTGCCACCTCTAACAGGTTAGGAGAGACCCAGTACTTC
CDR3 length: 13
J gene: TRBJ2-5
D gene: NA
clone size: NA
V gene: TRBV12-3/TRBV12-4

CDR3 protein: CASSLRTGGRSRYTF
CDR3 DNA: TGTGCCAGCAGTTTACGGACAGGGGGCAGGTCCCGCTACACCTTC
CDR3 length: 15
J gene: TRBJ1-2
D gene: TRBD1
clone size: once
V gene: TRBV28

CDR3 protein: CASGLVPGDYTF
CDR3 DNA: TGTGCTAGTGGTTTGGTACCCGGGGACTACACCTTC
CDR3 length: 12
J gene: TRBJ1-2
D gene: NA
clone size: NA
V gene: TRBV12-5

CDR3 protein: CASSADRGHEQYF
CDR3 DNA: TGTGCCAGCAGCGCCGACAGGGGGCACGAGCAGTACTTC
CDR3 length: 13
J gene: TRBJ2-7
D gene: TRBD1
clone size: NA
V gene: TRBV2

CDR3 protein: CASSQTSGGSSYEQYF
CDR3 DNA: TGCGCCAGCAGCCAGACTAGCGGGGGTTCGTCCTACGAGCAGTACTTC
CDR3 length: 16
J gene: TRBJ2-7
D gene: TRBD2
clone size: NA
V gene: TRBV4-1

CDR3 protein: CASGGAANTEAFF
CDR3 DNA: TGTGCCTCCGGCGGGGCGGCGAACACTGAAGCTTTCTTT
CDR3 length: 13
J gene: TRBJ1-1
D gene: NA
clone size: NA
V gene: TRBV6-5

CDR3 protein: CASSPGTGKDTVSFF
CDR3 DNA: TGTGCCAGCAGCCCGGGGACAGGGAAGGACACTGTCTCTTTCTTT
CDR3 length: 15
J gene: TRBJ1-1
D gene: TRBD1
clone size: few
V gene: TRBV3-1/TRBV3-2

CDR3 protein: CASSPHGGGNTIYF
CDR3 DNA: TGCGCCAGCAGCCCCCACGGGGGGGGAAACACCATATATTTT
CDR3 length: 14
J gene: TRBJ1-3
D gene: NA
clone size: NA
V gene: TRBV5-1

CDR3 protein: CASRDRVGQPQHF
CDR3 DNA: TGTGCCAGTCGGGACAGGGTAGGTCAGCCCCAGCATTTT
CDR3 length: 13
J gene: TRBJ1-5
D gene: TRBD1
clone size: NA
V gene: TRBV6-6

CDR3 protein: CASSFRIRTGTYEQYF
CDR3 DNA: TGTGCCAGCAGTTTCCGAATCAGGACAGGTACCTACGAGCAGTACTTC
CDR3 length: 16
J gene: TRBJ2-7
D gene: TRBD1
clone size: NA
V gene: TRBV28

CDR3 protein: CASTTRGNYGYTF
CDR3 DNA: TGTGCCAGCACCACCCGGGGGAACTATGGCTACACCTTC
CDR3 length: 13
J gene: TRBJ1-2
D gene: NA
clone size: NA
V gene: TRBV27

CDR3 protein: CASSSKLGGIPETQYF
CDR3 DNA: TGTGCCAGCAGCAGTAAATTAGGGGGAATCCCAGAGACCCAGTACTTC
CDR3 length: 16
J gene: TRBJ2-5
D gene: NA
clone size: NA
V gene: TRBV7-7

CDR3 protein: CATSRDLGRAF
CDR3 DNA: TGTGCCACCAGCAGAGATCTGGGGCGAGCCTTC
CDR3 length: 11
J gene: TRBJ1-2
D gene: NA
clone size: NA
V gene: TRBV15

CDR3 protein: CASSSPRQGDGYTF
CDR3 DNA: TGTGCCAGCAGCTCCCCCCGACAGGGAGATGGCTACACCTTC
CDR3 length: 14
J gene: TRBJ1-2
D gene: TRBD1
clone size: NA
V gene: TRBV11-3

CDR3 protein: CASSELPLYEQYF
CDR3 DNA: TGTGCCAGCAGTGAACTCCCACTCTACGAGCAGTACTTC
CDR3 length: 13
J gene: TRBJ2-7
D gene: NA
clone size: NA
V gene: TRBV6-1

CDR3 protein: CASSLSTGTEAFF
CDR3 DNA: TGTGCCAGCAGTTTATCTACGGGCACTGAAGCTTTCTTT
CDR3 length: 13
J gene: TRBJ1-1
D gene: NA
clone size: NA
V gene: TRBV12-3/TRBV12-4

CDR3 protein: CASSLNESPYNEQFF
CDR3 DNA: TGTGCCAGCAGCTTAAACGAAAGCCCCTACAATGAGCAGTTCTTC
CDR3 length: 15
J gene: TRBJ2-1
D gene: NA
clone size: NA
V gene: TRBV11-2

CDR3 protein: CATHRAGQNPYGYTF
CDR3 DNA: TGTGCCACCCACAGAGCCGGACAGAACCCGTATGGCTACACCTTC
CDR3 length: 15
J gene: TRBJ1-2
D gene: NA
clone size: NA
V gene: TRBV19

CDR3 protein: CASSEDRGSNQPQHF
CDR3 DNA: TGTGCCAGCAGTGAGGACAGGGGTAGCAATCAGCCCCAGCATTTT
CDR3 length: 15
J gene: TRBJ1-5
D gene: TRBD1
clone size: NA
V gene: TRBV28

CDR3 protein: CASSIKTGGNTEAFF
CDR3 DNA: TGTGCCAGCAGTATTAAGACAGGTGGTAACACTGAAGCTTTCTTT
CDR3 length: 15
J gene: TRBJ1-1
D gene: NA
clone size: NA
V gene: TRBV6-5

CDR3 protein: CASSLEAGYNSPLHF
CDR3 DNA: TGTGCCAGCAGCTTAGAGGCCGGGTACAATTCACCCCTCCACTTT
CDR3 length: 15
J gene: TRBJ1-6
D gene: NA
clone size: NA
V gene: TRBV7-9